A single T cell receptor (beta chain) is shown here with its context. This sample is part of a study of patients and donors after allogeneic stem cell transplantation. V was clipped by 0 bases and J by 0 bases, with 5 bases between them. Looked up from germline, CDR1 is DFQATT and CDR2 is SNEGSKA (reference sequence). The CDR3 contains 14 residues. MiXCR, applied by TCRdb to the RT-PCR reads, yields one record per CDR3 protein. Of roughly 150,000 distinct CDR3 sequences in the sample, about a quarter were seen once. This clonotype was sampled from a human donor who was either an allogeneic HSCT recipient or a stem cell or donor lymphocyte infusion donor (not recorded which). It is not recorded whose cells these are; they may come from a transplant donor. Sequenced input: blood, either unsorted or a sorted T cell fraction (not recorded which). The J gene is TRBJ1-4, the V gene TRBV20-1; D is ambiguous. Here the CDR3 DNA reads TGCAGTGCTAGAGACGATACAACTAATGAAAAACTGTTTTTT. As protein: CSARDDTTNEKLFF.